Listed below are T cell receptor beta chains from one sample, sequenced in a study of graft-versus-host responses after intestinal transplantation. Antigen specificity for these receptors is unknown. Sequencing was performed with immunoSEQ multiplex PCR; in TCRdb, only in-frame clones are kept and a portion is missing. The sample shows tens of thousands of clones, more than 85% of them seen only once. Sequenced here: unstimulated CD8+ T cells sorted from spleen or lymph node cells, sampled before transplant. The receptors come from a human donor who was the organ donor for an intestinal transplant. Each CDR3 is given with its conserved first and last residue. The order of the fields is J gene, D gene, clone size, CDR3 length, V gene, CDR3 DNA, CDR3 protein. The D gene is left open where the match is weak. Clone size, where shown, is once, few, many, or a class for clones that have expanded.

TRBJ2-7,TRBD2,few,15,TRBV6-1,TGTGCCAGCAGTTCCCAGATAAGCGGGGGTGACGAGCAGTACTTC,CASSSQISGGDEQYF
TRBJ2-7,TRBD2,.,15,TRBV4-1,TGCGCCAGCAGCCAGGGACTAGCGGGAGGATACGAGCAGTACTTC,CASSQGLAGGYEQYF
TRBJ2-5,TRBD1,.,17,TRBV11-2,TGTGCCAGCAGCCTACCAGTGGGCTGGACAGGGAGTGAGACCCAGTACTTC,CASSLPVGWTGSETQYF
TRBJ2-7,.,few,11,TRBV2,TGTGCCAGCAAAGGGGGGGTCGAGCAGTACTTC,CASKGGVEQYF
TRBJ2-3,TRBD2,.,15,TRBV5-4,TGTGCCAGCAGCCCTACTAGCGGGGGGACAGATACGCAGTATTTT,CASSPTSGGTDTQYF
TRBJ2-5,TRBD1,.,13,TRBV19,TGTGCCAGTAGTATAACGACAGGGCCGACCCAGTACTTC,CASSITTGPTQYF
TRBJ2-1,TRBD2,.,14,TRBV29-1,TGCAGCGCCACCGGGACTAGCGGGAGTACTGAGCAGTTCTTC,CSATGTSGSTEQFF
TRBJ2-7,.,few,15,TRBV11-2,TGTGCCAGCAGCTTAGAGTCCCGACTCGCGGGGGAGCAGTACTTC,CASSLESRLAGEQYF
TRBJ2-5,.,.,13,TRBV11-2,TGTGCCAGCAGGAGGTGGATCCAAGAGACCCAGTACTTC,CASRRWIQETQYF
TRBJ2-1,.,.,16,TRBV7-2,TGTGCCAGCAGCTTACGGGCCGGGGTTTGTTGCAATGAGCAGTTCTTC,CASSLRAGVCCNEQFF
TRBJ1-6,.,once,11,TRBV4-1,TGCGCCAGCAGCCAAGGAGGACCCCTCCACTTT,CASSQGGPLHF
TRBJ1-2,TRBD1,.,16,TRBV4-1,TGCGCCAGCAGCCAAATAAGGACAGGGGCTAACTATGGCTACACCTTC,CASSQIRTGANYGYTF
TRBJ2-7,TRBD1,.,14,TRBV6-5,TGTGCCAGCAGTTCGACAGGGGGCTTATACGAGCAGTACTTC,CASSSTGGLYEQYF
TRBJ2-4,.,.,14,TRBV27,TGTGCCAGCAGTTTATTAGAAACCAAAAACATTCAGTACTTC,CASSLLETKNIQYF
TRBJ2-1,TRBD2,.,15,TRBV5-1,TGCGCCAGCAGCTTGGAACTAGCGGCCTACAATGAGCAGTTCTTC,CASSLELAAYNEQFF
TRBJ1-6,.,.,19,TRBV5-6,TGTGCCAGCAGCTTGGGGGATGGGGTCCCGAGCTCCTATAATTCACCCCTCCACTTT,CASSLGDGVPSSYNSPLHF
TRBJ2-6,.,.,15,TRBV29-1,TGCAGCGTTGAAGGGGAAAGATCTGGGGCCAACGTCCTGACTTTC,CSVEGERSGANVLTF
TRBJ1-1,TRBD1,.,14,TRBV7-3,TGTGCCAGCCCCTGGGACAGGCGGAACACTGAAGCTTTCTTT,CASPWDRRNTEAFF
TRBJ2-5,TRBD1,.,17,TRBV7-9,TGTGCCAGCAGCTTTTGGACAGGGCTCGTCTCGAGAGAGACCCAGTACTTC,CASSFWTGLVSRETQYF
TRBJ1-1,.,few,12,TRBV10-3,TGTGCCATTGGGGCAGGGAACACTGAAGCTTTCTTT,CAIGAGNTEAFF
TRBJ2-7,TRBD2,.,18,TRBV6-1,TGTGCCAGCAGTGAAGTCCGGACTAGCGAACCTGGGGGATACGAGCAGTACTTC,CASSEVRTSEPGGYEQYF
TRBJ2-2,.,few,15,TRBV27,TGTGCCAGCAGTTTCATAGGACAGAGCACCGGGGAGCTGTTTTTT,CASSFIGQSTGELFF
TRBJ2-1,TRBD2,.,16,TRBV2,TGTGCCAGCTTTAGGACTAGCGGGAGCAGTAGGAATGAGCAGTTCTTC,CASFRTSGSSRNEQFF
TRBJ2-1,.,.,14,TRBV25-1,TGTGCCAGCACGTCCAGGACAGACTACAATGAGCAGTTCTTC,CASTSRTDYNEQFF
TRBJ2-7,TRBD1,.,15,TRBV27,TGTGCCAGCAGTTACCGGACAGGCCTCTACGACGAGCAGTACTTC,CASSYRTGLYDEQYF
TRBJ2-5,TRBD1,.,15,TRBV5-1,TGCGCCAGCGGAATGTCGGGACAGTCCCAAGAGACCCAGTACTTC,CASGMSGQSQETQYF
TRBJ1-5,.,.,14,TRBV7-6,TGTGCCAGCAGCTTAGGGGGGGGCAATCAGCCCCAGCATTTT,CASSLGGGNQPQHF
TRBJ2-3,.,.,13,TRBV6-5,TGTGCCAGCAGTTATACAGGGACAGATACGCAGTATTTT,CASSYTGTDTQYF
TRBJ2-7,.,.,13,TRBV2,TGTGCCAGCATGGGACACCTCTCCTACGAGCAGTACTTC,CASMGHLSYEQYF